The rows below give T cell receptor beta chains drawn from one sample of a study of blood T cell repertoires in COVID-19. Clones were sequenced by immunoSEQ multiplex PCR, and TCRdb holds only the in-frame ones, with some missing. Of a few hundred thousand clones in the sample, roughly 87% were seen once. Source material: peripheral blood. All receptors come from a woman aged 45-65 years who had recovered from COVID-19. The CDR3 runs from the conserved cysteine through the conserved F or W. D genes are given only for firm matches. Expanded clones are given a class, and other clones once, few, many or no size at all.

d_gene: .; abundance: .; v_gene: TRBV28; j_gene: TRBJ1-2; CDR3nt: TGTGCCAGCACCCTGGGACTAGTCTATGGCTACACCTTC; CDR3aa: CASTLGLVYGYTF
d_gene: TRBD2; abundance: .; v_gene: TRBV4-3; j_gene: TRBJ2-2; CDR3nt: TGCGCCAGCAGCCAAGAGGGAGGACTAGCGGGAGCAGGGGAGCTGTTTTTT; CDR3aa: CASSQEGGLAGAGELFF
d_gene: .; abundance: .; v_gene: TRBV19; j_gene: TRBJ2-7; CDR3nt: TGTGCCAGTAGTCCAACTCAGGGAAAGTATTCCTACGAGCAGTACTTC; CDR3aa: CASSPTQGKYSYEQYF
d_gene: TRBD1; abundance: .; v_gene: TRBV19; j_gene: TRBJ2-2; CDR3nt: TGTGCCAGTAGCTTAGCCGGACAGGGGTACACCGGGGAGCTGTTTTTT; CDR3aa: CASSLAGQGYTGELFF
d_gene: .; abundance: .; v_gene: TRBV14; j_gene: TRBJ2-1; CDR3nt: TGTGCCAGCAGCCAAGAGATGCGGGGAAGATACAATGAGCAGTTCTTC; CDR3aa: CASSQEMRGRYNEQFF
d_gene: .; abundance: .; v_gene: TRBV30; j_gene: TRBJ1-2; CDR3nt: TGTGCCTGGACTAACTTCTTCCGGGGGGCACATGGCTACACCTTC; CDR3aa: CAWTNFFRGAHGYTF
d_gene: .; abundance: .; v_gene: TRBV18; j_gene: TRBJ1-6; CDR3nt: TGTGCCAGCTCACCCACTCGGGACACCGATTCACCCCTCCACTTT; CDR3aa: CASSPTRDTDSPLHF
d_gene: .; abundance: few; v_gene: TRBV27; j_gene: TRBJ2-1; CDR3nt: TGTGCCAGCGCCTGGGCCCATCCAGGGGCAAGCAATGAGCAGTTCTTC; CDR3aa: CASAWAHPGASNEQFF
d_gene: TRBD1; abundance: .; v_gene: TRBV28; j_gene: TRBJ1-1; CDR3nt: TGTGCCAGCAGCCGACCCCGACGCAGGGGGGCGGACACTGAAGCTTTCTTT; CDR3aa: CASSRPRRRGADTEAFF
d_gene: .; abundance: .; v_gene: TRBV28; j_gene: TRBJ2-2; CDR3nt: TGTGCCAGCACCGGGAGCGGGCGGCCCGGGGAGCTGTTTTTT; CDR3aa: CASTGSGRPGELFF
d_gene: .; abundance: .; v_gene: TRBV11-2; j_gene: TRBJ2-5; CDR3nt: TGTGCCAGCAGCTTAGTTGGGCCTACGGTTGGGTATACACAAGAGACCCAGTACTTC; CDR3aa: CASSLVGPTVGYTQETQYF
d_gene: TRBD1; abundance: few; v_gene: TRBV29-1; j_gene: TRBJ1-1; CDR3nt: TGCAGCGTCAACGCCAGACAGGGCTTGAACACTGAAGCTTTCTTT; CDR3aa: CSVNARQGLNTEAFF